This TCR beta chain was documented in a study of blood T cell repertoires in COVID-19. About the study: Italy, Spain and the United States were the sources of the convalescent and acute COVID-19 samples.

Patients at the Seattle site were enrolled during active infection and followed longitudinally. As originally analysed: The authors estimated nucleated cell counts from reference gene primer amplification. Clones were sequenced by immunoSEQ multiplex PCR, and TCRdb holds only the in-frame ones, with some missing. From that table come the V and J calls and clone size; the DNA was used to work out D and trimming. The table has 200,000 to 250,000 clones, roughly 92% seen once. The CDR3 has 14 amino acids. V was trimmed by 0 bases and J by 6 bases, leaving 12 bases between them. In germline, CDR1 is SGHTA, CDR2 FQGNSA.

The sequenced sample consisted of peripheral blood. The V call is TRBV7-2, the J call TRBJ2-7, with D possibly being TRBD2 (5 bases). The TCR sequence derives from a man in his fifties or sixties with COVID-19, enrolled during active disease. For the CDR3, the DNA is TGTGCCAGCAGCTTAGCGAGGGAGTTAGGCGAGCAGTACTTC. As protein: CASSLARELGEQYF.